This TCR beta chain was identified in a study of T-cell memory formation after mild COVID-19. MiXCR, applied by TCRdb to the 5' RACE reads, yields one record per CDR3 protein. Counted here are some 350,000 distinct CDR3 sequences, 13% occurring once; the ten biggest clones make up about 20%. CDR1 SGHTA and CDR2 FQGNSA come from the germline V gene. V was pared by 3 bases and J by 3 bases, with 4 bases of the junction left unmatched. The CDR3 sequence is 16 residues long. This clonotype was recorded a few times. What was sequenced was PBMCs or a T cell subset sorted from them (not recorded which). The source of this sequence is a young man who had mild COVID-19 (a few samples of this study predate the infection). Cell type and time point are not known. The chain joins TRBV7-2 to TRBJ1-5; 11 nucleotides match TRBD1. The CDR3: CASSLGQGGPNQPQHF. The CDR3 nucleotides read TGTGCCAGCAGCTTGGGACAGGGGGGCCCCAATCAGCCCCAGCATTTT.